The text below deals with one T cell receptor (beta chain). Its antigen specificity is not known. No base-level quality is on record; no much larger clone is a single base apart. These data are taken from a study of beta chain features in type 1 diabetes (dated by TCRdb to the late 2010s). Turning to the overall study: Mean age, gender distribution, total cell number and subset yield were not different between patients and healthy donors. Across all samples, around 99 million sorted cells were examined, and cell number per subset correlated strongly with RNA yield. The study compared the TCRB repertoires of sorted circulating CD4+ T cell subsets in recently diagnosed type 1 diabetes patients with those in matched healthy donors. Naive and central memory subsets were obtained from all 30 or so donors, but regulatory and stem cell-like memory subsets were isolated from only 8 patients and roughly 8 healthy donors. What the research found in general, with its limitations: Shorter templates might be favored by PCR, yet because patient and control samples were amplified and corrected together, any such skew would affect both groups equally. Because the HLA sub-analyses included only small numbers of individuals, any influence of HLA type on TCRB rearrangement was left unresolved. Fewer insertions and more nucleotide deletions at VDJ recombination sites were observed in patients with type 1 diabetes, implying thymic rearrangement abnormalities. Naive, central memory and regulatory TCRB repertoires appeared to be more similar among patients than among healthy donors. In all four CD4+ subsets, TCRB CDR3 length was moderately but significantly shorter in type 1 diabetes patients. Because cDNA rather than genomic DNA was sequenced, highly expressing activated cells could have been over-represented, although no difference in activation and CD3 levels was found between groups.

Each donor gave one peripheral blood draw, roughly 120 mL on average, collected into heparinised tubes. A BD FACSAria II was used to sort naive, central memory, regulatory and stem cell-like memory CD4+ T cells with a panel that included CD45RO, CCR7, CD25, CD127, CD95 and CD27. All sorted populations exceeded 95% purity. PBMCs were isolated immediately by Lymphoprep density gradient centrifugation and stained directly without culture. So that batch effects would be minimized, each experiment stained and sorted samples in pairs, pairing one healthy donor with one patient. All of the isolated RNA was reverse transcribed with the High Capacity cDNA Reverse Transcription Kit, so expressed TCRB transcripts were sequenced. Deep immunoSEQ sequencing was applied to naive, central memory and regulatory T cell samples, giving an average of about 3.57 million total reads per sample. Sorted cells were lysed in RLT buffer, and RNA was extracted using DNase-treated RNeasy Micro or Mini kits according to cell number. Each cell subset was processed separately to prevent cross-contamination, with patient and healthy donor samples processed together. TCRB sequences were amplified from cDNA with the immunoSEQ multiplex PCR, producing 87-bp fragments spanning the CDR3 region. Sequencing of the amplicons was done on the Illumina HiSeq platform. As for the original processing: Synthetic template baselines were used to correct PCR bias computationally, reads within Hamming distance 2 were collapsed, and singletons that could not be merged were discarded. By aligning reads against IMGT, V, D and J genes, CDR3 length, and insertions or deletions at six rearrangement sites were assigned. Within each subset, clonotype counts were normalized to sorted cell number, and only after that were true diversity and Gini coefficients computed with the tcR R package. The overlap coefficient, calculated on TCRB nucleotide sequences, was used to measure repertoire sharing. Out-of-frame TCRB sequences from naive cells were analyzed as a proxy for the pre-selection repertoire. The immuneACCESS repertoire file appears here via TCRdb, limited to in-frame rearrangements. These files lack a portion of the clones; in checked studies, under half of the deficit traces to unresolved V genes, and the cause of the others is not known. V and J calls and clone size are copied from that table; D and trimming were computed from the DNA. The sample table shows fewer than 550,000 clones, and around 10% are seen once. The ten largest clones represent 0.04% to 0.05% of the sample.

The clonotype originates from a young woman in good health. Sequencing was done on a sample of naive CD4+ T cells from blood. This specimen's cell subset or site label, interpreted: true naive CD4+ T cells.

The CDR3 amino acid sequence is: CASRGIRSDTQYF. The DNA reads TGTGCCAGCAGGGGTATAAGGTCAGATACGCAGTATTTT. This chain joins TRBV25-1 to TRBJ2-3, with no confident D gene call. The germline V gene yields MGHDK for CDR1 and SYGVNS for CDR2. V lost 6 bases and J lost 4 bases; the stretch between them is 11 bases long. Including cysteine and phenylalanine, the CDR3 has 13 amino acids. Of all the DNA, just the CDR3 is kept, 39 bases in frame from base 1.